This is a list of T cell receptor beta chains from one sample in a study of identical twins. TCRdb processed the 5' RACE reads anew with MiXCR; each CDR3 protein has one entry. The repertoire consists of 350,000 to 450,000 distinct CDR3 sequences, with about a fifth occurring once and the leading ten covering around 10%. Material for sequencing was naive T cells sorted from blood. The origin of the receptors is a man aged 50-59 years in good health. The CDR3 runs from the conserved cysteine through the conserved F or W. Fields, in order: clone size, V gene, J gene, D gene, CDR3 DNA, CDR3 protein. A D gene is named only where the DNA matches it firmly. A row's size may be missing; if present it is once, few, many or a size class.

few	TRBV6-2/TRBV6-3	TRBJ2-1	.	TGTGCCAGCAGTTACCAGGGACCCACTTACAATGAGCAGTTCTTC	CASSYQGPTYNEQFF
few	TRBV20-1	TRBJ2-5	.	TGCAGTGCTCGCCGAGGTAGTGGGGGGGCCGGCCGCGAGACCCAGTACTTC	CSARRGSGGAGRETQYF
many	TRBV5-6	TRBJ2-1	.	TGTGCCAGCAGCTTCGGTAGCTCCTACAATGAGCAGTTCTTC	CASSFGSSYNEQFF
.	TRBV28	TRBJ2-1	.	TGTGCCAGCAGTTCCCTTACGGGGGTTAGAAATGAGCAGTTCTTC	CASSSLTGVRNEQFF
many	TRBV11-2	TRBJ2-7	TRBD2	TGTGCCAGCAGCCAGGGACTAGCCTTCTCCTACGAGCAGTACTTC	CASSQGLAFSYEQYF
.	TRBV10-3	TRBJ1-3	.	TGTGCCATCAGTGAGTCGTTAGCGACCTCTGGATACACCATATATTTT	CAISESLATSGYTIYF
.	TRBV12-3/TRBV12-4	TRBJ1-5	.	TGTGCCAGCAGTTTCGCCAGGGTTGATCAGCCCCAGCATTTT	CASSFARVDQPQHF
.	TRBV5-5	TRBJ1-4	.	TGTGCCAGCAGCTTGGGCACAACAGTGGCAACTAATGAAAAACTGTTTTTT	CASSLGTTVATNEKLFF
few	TRBV10-3	TRBJ1-3	.	TGTGCCATCAGAGGACCTGAGAGGTCTGGAAACACCATATATTTT	CAIRGPERSGNTIYF
few	TRBV4-2	TRBJ1-6	.	TGTGCCAGCAGCCAAGACGGGGGGGTCAATTCACCCCTCCACTTT	CASSQDGGVNSPLHF
few	TRBV10-3	TRBJ1-5	TRBD1	TGTGCCGTTCGACAGGGTATCAATCAGCCCCAGCATTTT	CAVRQGINQPQHF
few	TRBV30	TRBJ2-3	.	TGTGCCTGGAGTCAGCTCGGGACAGATACGCAGTATTTT	CAWSQLGTDTQYF
many	TRBV6-1	TRBJ1-2	.	TGTGCCAGCACGCCAGGGGATGATAGCGGTGGCTACACCTTC	CASTPGDDSGGYTF
.	TRBV20-1	TRBJ2-1	.	TGCAGTGCTAGAATCGTCCGGGACTACAATGAGCAGTTCTTC	CSARIVRDYNEQFF
.	TRBV15	TRBJ2-4	.	TGTGCCACCAGCAGAGGGATTTCCAAAAACATTCAGTACTTC	CATSRGISKNIQYF
many	TRBV25-1	TRBJ2-2	TRBD2	TGTGCCAGCAGTGATCCAGCGGGGGGCACCGGGGAGCTGTTTTTT	CASSDPAGGTGELFF
.	TRBV12-3/TRBV12-4	TRBJ2-1	TRBD2	TGTGCCAGCACCCTAAAGCGGGGTCGGTACAATGAGCAGTTCTTC	CASTLKRGRYNEQFF
many	TRBV7-7	TRBJ2-3	.	TGTGCTAGCAGCTTGGACGGGCTGATGAATACGCAGTATTTT	CASSLDGLMNTQYF
.	TRBV4-2	TRBJ1-6	TRBD1	TGTGCCAGCAGCCCAGGGGGGACGGTGAATTCACCCCTCCACTTT	CASSPGGTVNSPLHF
many	TRBV29-1	TRBJ1-1	.	TGCAGCGTTGCGGTCAGGTCGGGCACTGAAGCTTTCTTT	CSVAVRSGTEAFF
many	TRBV6-1	TRBJ1-1	.	TGTGCCAGCAGTGAACTACAGAGCACTGAAGCTTTCTTT	CASSELQSTEAFF
.	TRBV5-1	TRBJ2-7	TRBD1	TGCGCCAGTAACAAGGGCGTTTGGGAACAGGGGAACTACGAGCAGTACTTC	CASNKGVWEQGNYEQYF
many	TRBV12-3/TRBV12-4	TRBJ2-3	.	TGTGCCAGCCAGACTGATCCACCTACGCAGTATTTT	CASQTDPPTQYF
.	TRBV9	TRBJ1-6	.	TGTGCCAGCAGCGTAGGGGACACGGGGCGGTCACCCCTCCACTTT	CASSVGDTGRSPLHF